The T cell receptor beta chain under discussion was sequenced for a study of cytomegalovirus exposure and HLA in healthy donors. General observations from the study: In a later analysis, parvovirus B19, influenza, CMV and Epstein-Barr virus appeared linked to several top co-occurrence clusters. In a later analysis, at a false discovery rate of 0.05, about 16,000 TCR beta sequences matched HLA alleles. Most TCR beta V segments were productive about 90% or about 30% of the time in an earlier analysis. Cytomegalovirus association was assigned to more than 150 TCR beta chains.

This clone has more than one count but fewer than ten. Its antigen is unidentified. 13 Jbeta primers and 60 Vbeta primers were used for the PCR. TCRdb's table, derived via immunoSEQ multiplex PCR, lists solely in-frame clones and lacks some. Of roughly 200,000 clones listed, 83% are singletons. CDR3 length equals 13 residues. Germline loops: CDR1 SGHVS, CDR2 FNYEAQ. The V end was cut by 5 bases, the J end by 7 bases, with 9 bases between. The chain has TRBV7-6 and TRBJ1-6; D not certain. Sequencing used PBMCs. This sequence originates from a man between 45 and 60 years old in good health and CMV-seronegative. DNA of the CDR3: TGTGCCAGCAGCCAATCAGTGAATTCACCCCTCCACTTT. Amino acids: CASSQSVNSPLHF. The entire variable domain, with the rest obtained from reference TRBV7-6 and TRBJ1-6, is as follows: GAGVSQSPRYKVTKRGQDVALRCDPISGHVSLYWYRQALGQGPEFLTYFNYEAQQDKSGLPNDRFSAERPEGSISTLTIQRTEQRDSAMYRCASSQSVNSPLHFGNGTRLTVT.